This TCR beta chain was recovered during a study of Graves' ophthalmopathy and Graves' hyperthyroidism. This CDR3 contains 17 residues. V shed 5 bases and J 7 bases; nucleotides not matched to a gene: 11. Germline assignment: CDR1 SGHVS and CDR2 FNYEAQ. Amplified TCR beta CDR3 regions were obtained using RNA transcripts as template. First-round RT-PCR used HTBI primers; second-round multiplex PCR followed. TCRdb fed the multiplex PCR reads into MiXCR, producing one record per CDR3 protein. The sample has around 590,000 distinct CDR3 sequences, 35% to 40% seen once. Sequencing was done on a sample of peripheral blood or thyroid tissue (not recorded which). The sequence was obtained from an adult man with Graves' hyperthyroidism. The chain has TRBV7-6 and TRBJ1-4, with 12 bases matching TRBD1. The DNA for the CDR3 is TGTGCCAGCAGCGTTCTCAAGGGACAGGGGGCGCGTGAAAAACTGTTTTTT. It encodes CASSVLKGQGAREKLFF.